The source of this TCR beta chain is a study of patients and donors after allogeneic stem cell transplantation. This clonotype was seen more than once but under ten times. The V end lost 7 bases, the J end lost 6 bases, and 15 bases lay between the germline ends. The CDR3 is 13 amino acids. Germline CDR1 is MNHEY and CDR2 is SMNVEV (reference sequence). TCRdb redid the calling of the RT-PCR reads with MiXCR, one entry per CDR3 protein. The sample yields about 160,000 distinct CDR3 sequences, roughly two fifths seen once. V and J are TRBV27 and TRBJ1-2; possible D gene TRBD1, 6 bases. The clonotype comes from a human donor who was either an allogeneic HSCT recipient or a stem cell or donor lymphocyte infusion donor (not recorded which). It is not recorded whose cells these are; they may come from a transplant donor. Sequenced: blood, either unsorted or a sorted T cell fraction (not recorded which). The chain's CDR3 is CASTAGGRHGYTF. As DNA, the CDR3 is TGTGCCAGCACCGCGGGGGGGCGGCATGGCTACACCTTC.